The 3 T cell receptor beta chains given below trace back to one sample, sequenced in a study of human T cells and chemical hapten exposure (dated by TCRdb to 2020 to 2022). The library was obtained by RACE. The data were produced on a NextSeq 500. In TCRdb, the public reads were trimmed at Q25 with fastp and aligned with MiXCR, with productive beta chains retained. Identical CDR3 proteins give one entry, which carries the most common genes and DNA. The sample table contains fewer than 50,000 distinct CDR3 sequences; only one count was recorded for approximately 3.6% of them. More than 25% of the sample belongs to the ten largest clones. This sample's time point label indicates: patch test 1, 2 weeks after DPC sensitization. Sample treatment or condition, as interpreted from the label and publication: therapeutic diphenylcyclopropenone sensitization with weekly scalp DPC. Total RNA was isolated from unfractionated whole blood collected in Tempus Blood RNA tubes.

Sequenced material: whole blood, taken in connection with sensitization to the hapten diphenylcyclopropenone (DPC). These TCRs come from a man aged 50-59 years with alopecia areata. Some clones in this sample may be carry-over from other donors' samples.

This clonotype was found many times. This rearrangement joins TRBV4-1 to TRBJ1-4; a possible D gene is TRBD1 (5 bases). The germline V gene encodes CDR1 MGHRA and CDR2 YSYEKL. The CDR3 consists of 15 residues. V was shortened by 0 bases and J by 4 bases, with 9 bases between the two germline ends. The CDR3 is CASSQEGRDNEKLFF. CDR3 DNA: TGCGCCAGCAGCCAAGAGGGCAGGGATAATGAAAAACTGTTTTTT.

The sample holds many counts of this clonotype. The V gene is TRBV7-8, the J gene TRBJ1-3, with D possibly TRBD1 on 5 matching bases. CDR1 SGHVS and CDR2 FQNEAQ come from the germline V gene. V gave up 2 bases and J gave up 1 base, with 12 bases separating them. The CDR3 has 16 residues. In nucleotides, the CDR3 is TGTGCCAGCAGCTTATACAGGCCCTCTTCTGGAAACACCATATATTTT. Encoded protein: CASSLYRPSSGNTIYF.

As for this clonotype: A read error may be the cause here, since a much bigger clone is one base away. The chain combines TRBV7-9 with TRBJ2-7, with TRBD1 as a possible D gene (5 bases). The CDR3 extends over 12 amino acids. CDR1 SEHNR and CDR2 FQNEAQ come from the germline V gene (reference sequence). The CDR3, as DNA: TGTGTCAGCAGCCCGGACAACTACGAGCAGTACTTC. Translating gives CVSSPDNYEQYF.